This TCR beta chain came from a study of OX40 agonist ivuxolimab in advanced cancers. Clones were sequenced by immunoSEQ multiplex PCR, and TCRdb holds only the in-frame ones, with some missing. The profile covers around 60,000 clones, with roughly 80% appearing a single time and roughly 1.9% taken by the ten largest. Germline assignment: CDR1 SGDLS and CDR2 YYNGEE. V lost 0 bases to trimming and J lost 4 bases, with 11 bases between them. The CDR3 loop spans 15 amino acids. The sequence was obtained from an adult with an advanced solid tumor such as melanoma, head and neck, liver or kidney cancer. The chain is built from TRBV9 and TRBJ1-5; D is unclear. Sequencing was performed on CD4+ or CD8+ T cells sorted from blood, taken in a trial of the OX40 agonist ivuxolimab. The CDR3 loop reads CASSVGLGGNQPQHF. As DNA, the CDR3 is TGTGCCAGCAGCGTAGGACTGGGAGGGAATCAGCCCCAGCATTTT.